The following is a T cell receptor (beta chain) sequence with its context. Its antigen is unidentified. The data are from a study of fetal regulatory T cell absence and autoimmunity. Study findings and constraints: Oligoclonal TCR enrichment in pancreas over cord blood reached over 85-fold for some clones.

The data were produced by immunoSEQ multiplex PCR, yet TCRdb's version contains in-frame clones alone and is incomplete. This sample has about 43,000 clones, with around 85% found just once. V lost 1 base to trimming and J lost 1 base, with 11 bases between them. The CDR3 is 16 residues long. Germline V gene lookup returns CDR1 LGHNA and CDR2 YSLEER. Sequenced material: cord blood. The V gene is TRBV4-3, the J gene TRBJ2-4; D unclear. The receptor comes from a newborn boy with IPEX syndrome. CDR3 region: CASSQVFSLAKNIQYF. CDR3 bases: TGCGCCAGCAGCCAAGTCTTTAGCCTTGCCAAAAACATTCAGTACTTC.